This is a list of T cell receptor beta chains from one sample in a study of blood T cells in healthy people across ages. TCRdb reanalysed the 5' RACE reads using MiXCR and keeps one entry per CDR3 protein. The sample lists 1.5 million to 2 million distinct CDR3 sequences, around half occurring once. Sample: blood. These receptor sequences come from a woman between 35 and 50 years old in good health. CDR3s include the opening cysteine and the closing phenylalanine or tryptophan. Fields, in order: V gene, D gene, CDR3 length, clone size, J gene, CDR3 DNA, CDR3 protein. A D gene is named only where the DNA matches it firmly. For some rows the clone size is stated as once, few or many, or as a class when expanded; others skip it.

v_call: TRBV11-2
d_call: TRBD2
cdr3_length: 16
clone_size: -
j_call: TRBJ2-3
cdr3_nt: TGTGCCAGCAGCTCCGGGACTAGCGGGGGTTTAGATACGCAGTATTTT
cdr3_aa: CASSSGTSGGLDTQYF

v_call: TRBV27
d_call: TRBD2
cdr3_length: 19
clone_size: -
j_call: TRBJ2-7
cdr3_nt: TGTGCCAGCAGTTTATACGGGGGGGCGCGGACCCCCAAGCACTACGAGCAGTACTTC
cdr3_aa: CASSLYGGARTPKHYEQYF

v_call: TRBV7-2
d_call: -
cdr3_length: 15
clone_size: many
j_call: TRBJ2-1
cdr3_nt: TGTGCCAGCAGCTTAGGTGCGGGCCCTAGAAATGAGCAGTTCTTC
cdr3_aa: CASSLGAGPRNEQFF

v_call: TRBV4-3
d_call: -
cdr3_length: 14
clone_size: few
j_call: TRBJ2-3
cdr3_nt: TGCGCCAGCAGCCAAGGACTAGTCCCAGATACGCAGTATTTT
cdr3_aa: CASSQGLVPDTQYF

v_call: TRBV14
d_call: -
cdr3_length: 11
clone_size: few
j_call: TRBJ2-7
cdr3_nt: TGTGCCAGCAGCCAAGGGAGGAAGCAGTACTTC
cdr3_aa: CASSQGRKQYF

v_call: TRBV25-1
d_call: TRBD1
cdr3_length: 14
clone_size: few
j_call: TRBJ1-6
cdr3_nt: TGTGCCAGCACCGGACAGGGTTCGAGATCACCCCTCCACTTT
cdr3_aa: CASTGQGSRSPLHF

v_call: TRBV12-3/TRBV12-4
d_call: -
cdr3_length: 16
clone_size: few
j_call: TRBJ1-1
cdr3_nt: TGTGCCAGCAAATCCTCCGGGGAACGGCCGAACACTGAAGCTTTCTTT
cdr3_aa: CASKSSGERPNTEAFF

v_call: TRBV5-5
d_call: TRBD1
cdr3_length: 14
clone_size: -
j_call: TRBJ1-2
cdr3_nt: TGTGCCAGCAGCTTCCGGACAGGCCCCTGGGGCTACACCTTC
cdr3_aa: CASSFRTGPWGYTF

v_call: TRBV5-1
d_call: -
cdr3_length: 17
clone_size: -
j_call: TRBJ2-5
cdr3_nt: TGCGCCAGCAGCTGGAGAACGGACACGATGGTGCAAGAGACCCAGTACTTC
cdr3_aa: CASSWRTDTMVQETQYF

v_call: TRBV4-3
d_call: TRBD2
cdr3_length: 20
clone_size: -
j_call: TRBJ2-3
cdr3_nt: TGCGCCAGCAGTCAAGAGTTGGGGTCAGGGGTAGCGGGGGGCCGAGATACGCAGTATTTT
cdr3_aa: CASSQELGSGVAGGRDTQYF

v_call: TRBV14
d_call: TRBD1
cdr3_length: 15
clone_size: few
j_call: TRBJ2-1
cdr3_nt: TGTGCCAGCAGCCGTACCGGGACAGGGTATGGTGAGCAGTTCTTC
cdr3_aa: CASSRTGTGYGEQFF

v_call: TRBV5-6
d_call: TRBD2
cdr3_length: 13
clone_size: few
j_call: TRBJ2-7
cdr3_nt: TGTGCCAGCCTACTAGCGGGGTCCTACGAGCAGTACTTC
cdr3_aa: CASLLAGSYEQYF

v_call: TRBV7-8
d_call: -
cdr3_length: 17
clone_size: -
j_call: TRBJ2-3
cdr3_nt: TGTGCCAGCAGCCCCCTCGGGATGGGATCCTCCACAGATACGCAGTATTTT
cdr3_aa: CASSPLGMGSSTDTQYF

v_call: TRBV27
d_call: -
cdr3_length: 16
clone_size: few
j_call: TRBJ2-3
cdr3_nt: TGTGCCAGCAGACTTAGGGCTCTTGGCCGCACAGATACGCAGTATTTT
cdr3_aa: CASRLRALGRTDTQYF

v_call: TRBV6-1
d_call: -
cdr3_length: 18
clone_size: -
j_call: TRBJ1-6
cdr3_nt: TGTGCCAGCAGTGAAGAAGGCATTTCGAGCTCCTATAATTCACCCCTCCACTTT
cdr3_aa: CASSEEGISSSYNSPLHF

v_call: TRBV4-2
d_call: TRBD1
cdr3_length: 15
clone_size: -
j_call: TRBJ2-7
cdr3_nt: TGTGCCAGCAGCCAAGATATGGACAGGGAGTACGAGCAGTACTTC
cdr3_aa: CASSQDMDREYEQYF

v_call: TRBV3-1
d_call: -
cdr3_length: 15
clone_size: -
j_call: TRBJ1-5
cdr3_nt: TGTGCCAGCAGCCAAGATCAGGGAATCAATCAGCCCCAGCATTTT
cdr3_aa: CASSQDQGINQPQHF

v_call: TRBV3-1
d_call: -
cdr3_length: 14
clone_size: -
j_call: TRBJ1-2
cdr3_nt: TGTGCCAGCAGCCCCCGGGGAGAGGACTATGGCTACACCTTC
cdr3_aa: CASSPRGEDYGYTF